This T cell receptor beta chain emerged from a study of CD4 and CD8 cells across lung adenocarcinoma regions. There are 14 residues in the CDR3. Germline loops: CDR1 GTSNPN, CDR2 SVGIG (reference sequence). V dropped 0 bases and J dropped 8 bases, with 16 bases sitting between them. At least ten counts were recorded for this clonotype. Via MiXCR, TCRdb re-called the PCR reads, giving one row per CDR3 protein. In the table there are approximately 9,600 distinct CDR3 sequences, about 47% of which are singletons. The patients had localized lung adenocarcinoma, a non-small cell subtype. Source material: CD4+ T cells from the margin of a lung tumor. The sequence came from a male donor with lung adenocarcinoma. The CD4 and CD8 labels of this study may be unreliable. The V call is TRBV30, the J call TRBJ1-2; perhaps TRBD1 as D (6 bases). CDR3 amino acids: CAWSVRVGGSGYTF. The CDR3 nucleotides read TGTGCCTGGAGTGTAAGAGTTGGGGGCTCCGGCTACACCTTC.